The clone carrying this T cell receptor beta chain was seen more than once but under ten times. The target antigen is unknown. The data originate from a study of T cells after yellow fever vaccination. Study information: SMART-Seq v4 Ultra Low Input prepared the low-cell-number fractions. Whole-study results and caveats: Booster samples showed a return of most primary-vaccination clones (about 97% CD4, about 88% CD8).

CDR1 is MDHEN and CDR2 is SYDVKM in the germline V gene. There are 18 residues in the CDR3. Trimming left V 3 bases short and J 0 bases short, with 20 bases between. A universal primer site and UMIs were added as TCR cDNA was made by 5'RACE template switching. TCRdb used MiXCR to reprocess the 5' RACE reads, holding one entry per CDR3 protein. The data show hundreds of thousands of distinct CDR3 sequences, approximately 21% seen once. The chain carries TRBV28 and TRBJ1-1; D possibly corresponds to TRBD1 (5 bases). The sample was PBMCs, taken 15 days after the yellow fever booster vaccination. The source is a young man who received the YFV17D yellow fever vaccine. The CDR3 here is CASSFPSRDRAMNTEAFF. The DNA of the CDR3 is TGTGCCAGCAGTTTCCCCAGTAGGGACCGAGCAATGAACACTGAAGCTTTCTTT.